The present T cell receptor beta chain was sequenced within a study of identical twins. Findings and caveats of the study: There was an excess of low generation probability in the out-of-frame alpha sequences that twins shared.

A word on this clonotype: Antigen specificity is unknown.

Per germline, CDR1 LGHDT and CDR2 YNNKEL (reference sequence). Trimming left V 1 base short and J 8 bases short, with 9 bases between. The CDR3 consists of 14 residues. One entry per CDR3 protein, called by TCRdb with MiXCR from the 5' RACE reads. The data contain around 510,000 distinct CDR3 sequences, roughly an eighth of them seen just once; the ten biggest clones take up more than 0.8%. This same sample was also taken into another study, of yellow fever vaccine responses in identical twins.

The sequence derives from a woman aged 18-29 years in good health. Input material: CD4+ T cells sorted from blood. This chain joins TRBV3-1 and TRBJ1-6; D unclear. The CDR3 DNA follows: TGTGCCAGCAGCCAAGCCCCTAGGGATTCACCCCTCCACTTT. Translation: CASSQAPRDSPLHF. Filled out from reference TRBV3-1 and TRBJ1-6, the complete variable domain reads DTAVSQTPKYLVTQMGNDKSIKCEQNLGHDTMYWYKQDSKKFLKIMFSYNNKELIINETVPNRFSPKSPDKAHLNLHINSLELGDSAVYFCASSQAPRDSPLHFGNGTRLTVT.